A single T cell receptor beta chain is shown here with its context. V was cut by 6 bases and J by 6 bases, with 12 bases left in between. Looked up from germline, CDR1 is MNHNY and CDR2 is SVGAGI (reference sequence). The CDR3 has 12 residues. These data are taken from a study of shared clonotypes between healthy human individuals. Sequencing used immunoSEQ multiplex PCR; TCRdb keeps in-frame clones, though not all of them. This sample has roughly 570,000 clones, with about 98% found just once. CD45RO negativity and positive selection for CCR7 defined naive CD8 cells, a population that excluded terminally differentiated effector memory CD45RA+ cells.

The sample taken for sequencing was naive CD8+ T cells sorted from blood. The TCR comes from a man aged 25-40 years in good health. V gene TRBV6-6 combines with J gene TRBJ2-7; TRBD1 or TRBD2 may be the D gene (5 bases each). Here the CDR3 DNA reads TGTGCCAGCAGCCAGGGACGGATCGAGCAGTACTTC. Translated, it gives CASSQGRIEQYF.